Below are 15 T cell receptor beta chains sequenced from a single sample in a study of blood T cell repertoires in COVID-19. The table came from immunoSEQ multiplex PCR; TCRdb's copy has only in-frame clones and leaves some out. The repertoire has about 300,000 clones, roughly 83% of them found once; the top ten carry more than 1.2%. The sample taken for sequencing was peripheral blood. The receptors stem from a human donor with COVID-19, enrolled during active disease. The donor label of this sample is uncertain.

The chain joins TRBV19 to TRBJ1-2, with 8 bases lining up with TRBD1. This CDR3 has 14 amino acids. Trimming at V came to 10 bases and at J to 4 bases, leaving 11 bases not matched to a gene. Germline loops: CDR1 LNHDA, CDR2 SQIVND (reference sequence). CDR3 loop: CATTDRDRGYGYTF. The DNA for the CDR3 is TGTGCCACAACGGACAGGGATCGAGGCTATGGCTACACCTTC. The full variable domain, rest sourced from reference TRBV19 and TRBJ1-2, is DGGITQSPKYLFRKEGQNVTLSCEQNLNHDAMYWYRQDPGQGLRLIYYSQIVNDFQKGDIAEGYSVSREKKESFPLTVTSAQKNPTAFYLCATTDRDRGYGYTFGSGTRLTVV.

This chain connects TRBV3-1 (or the pseudogene TRBV3-2) to TRBJ2-1; 16 bases agree with TRBD2. The germline V gene has CDR1 LGHDT and CDR2 YNNKEL (reference sequence). V gave up 4 bases and J gave up 6 bases; unmatched junction bases: 3. The CDR3 spans 16 residues. The CDR3 loop reads CASSLGLAGGGNEQFF. The CDR3 DNA reads TGTGCCAGCAGCCTGGGACTAGCGGGAGGGGGCAATGAGCAGTTCTTC.

This rearrangement joins TRBV28 to TRBJ1-1; D uncertain. Germline V CDR1 and CDR2: MDHEN, SYDVKM. Deletions cut 4 bases from V and 1 base from J, with 4 bases between. The CDR3 sequence is 12 residues long. CDR3 nucleotide sequence: TGTGCCAGCAGTTCTCCGAACACTGAAGCTTTCTTT. Amino acids: CASSSPNTEAFF.

This clone came up once. This chain links TRBV7-9 with TRBJ2-2; TRBD1 aligns across 8 bases. The length of the CDR3 is 16 residues. V dropped 5 bases and J dropped 6; count of bases not matched to a gene: 11. Per germline, CDR1 SEHNR and CDR2 FQNEAQ (reference sequence). The CDR3 DNA sequence: TGTGCCAGCAGCCTATATGGACAGGGAGGTTCCGGGGAGCTGTTTTTT. Amino acids: CASSLYGQGGSGELFF.

This chain connects TRBV7-9 to TRBJ1-2, with a tentative D call TRBD1 (6 bases). V shed 5 bases and J shed 8 bases, with 18 bases lying between them. This CDR3 contains 14 residues. The germline V gene encodes CDR1 SEHNR and CDR2 FQNEAQ (reference sequence). The CDR3 protein is CASSPEGGRNGYTF. CDR3 nucleotides: TGTGCCAGCAGCCCAGAGGGGGGGCGAAACGGCTACACCTTC.

V usage is TRBV5-4 and J usage is TRBJ2-2, with 7 nucleotides matching TRBD1. This CDR3 region has 14 residues. The V and J ends lost 4 bases and 5 bases, in that order; junction bases with no gene match: 5. Germline loops: CDR1 SGHNT, CDR2 YYREEE (reference sequence). This CDR3 is CASSTTGVTGELFF. The DNA for the CDR3 is TGTGCCAGCAGCACTACAGGGGTAACCGGGGAGCTGTTTTTT.

The genes are TRBV19 and TRBJ2-3, with 7 nucleotides matching TRBD1. Germline trimming cut 7 bases from V and 11 bases from J; bases unmatched to any gene: 9. The CDR3 is made up of 12 amino acids. Germline loops: CDR1 LNHDA, CDR2 SQIVND (reference sequence). CDR3 residues: CASTSGGERQYF. The DNA for the CDR3 is TGTGCCAGTACCTCAGGGGGAGAGAGGCAGTATTTT.

The gene calls are TRBV6-5 and TRBJ1-1; D gene unclear. In germline, CDR1 is MNHEY, CDR2 SVGAGI. Trimming pared 5 bases from V and 2 bases from J, leaving 12 bases between. There are 14 residues in the CDR3. CDR3 region: CASSSVRSNTEAFF. For the CDR3, the DNA is TGTGCCAGCAGTAGTGTAAGGAGTAACACTGAAGCTTTCTTT.

In DNA form, the CDR3 reads TGTGCCAGCAGCTTAGGGGCAGGGCGGAACACTGAAGCTTTCTTT. Residues: CASSLGAGRNTEAFF. The rearrangement links TRBV11-3 to TRBJ1-1; D might be TRBD1 (5 bases). Between the trimmed V and J ends, which lost 1 base and 1 base, there was a span of 10 bases. Germline V CDR1 and CDR2: SGHNT, YENEEA. The CDR3 has 15 amino acids.

The chain has TRBV10-3 and TRBJ2-5, with 15 bases matching TRBD2. Germline V gene sequence: CDR1 ENHRY, CDR2 SYGVKD. The CDR3 has 17 residues. V shed 6 bases, J shed 5 bases, and the junction held 10 bases outside the gene matches. CDR3 coding DNA: TGTGCCATCAGCTGGACTAGCGGGAGGGCCGAGGGGGAGACCCAGTACTTC. This translates into CAISWTSGRAEGETQYF.

This clone was seen only a few times. The chain has TRBV11-3 and TRBJ2-1; D perhaps matches TRBD2 (6 bases). V lost 5 bases and J lost 5, with 13 bases in between. This CDR3 has 14 amino acids. CDR1 and CDR2 from the germline V gene are SGHNT and YENEEA. The CDR3 DNA is TGTGCCAGCAGCCTGGAGGGCTACCACAATGAGCAGTTCTTC. The encoded protein is CASSLEGYHNEQFF.

The chain recombines TRBV25-1 with TRBJ1-3; TRBD1 might be the D (6 bases). The CDR3 has 15 amino acids. CDR1 and CDR2 (germline): MGHDK, SYGVNS. The germline V and J ends were trimmed by 3 bases and 4 bases, with 13 bases remaining between them. The CDR3: CASSDRTVGGNTIYF. CDR3 DNA: TGTGCCAGCAGTGACCGGACAGTGGGAGGAAACACCATATATTTT.

This chain uses TRBV9 with TRBJ2-6; 9 bases are shared with TRBD2. The ends lost 4 bases at V and 0 bases at J; junction bases unmatched: 11. In germline, CDR1 is SGDLS, CDR2 YYNGEE. The CDR3 spans 19 residues. The CDR3 sequence is CASSSRGEREVSGANVLTF. For the CDR3, the DNA is TGTGCCAGCAGCTCTCGGGGGGAGCGGGAGGTCTCTGGGGCCAACGTCCTGACTTTC.

This chain connects TRBV27 to TRBJ1-5; 10 nucleotides line up with TRBD1. CDR3 length: 15 amino acids. V was pared by 6 bases and J by 5 bases, with 7 bases of the junction left unmatched. Germline V gives CDR1 MNHEY, CDR2 SMNVEV (reference sequence). CDR3 loop: CASRLDRGDDQPQHF. The CDR3, as DNA: TGTGCCAGCAGATTGGACAGGGGGGACGATCAGCCCCAGCATTTT.

The chain is built from TRBV30 and TRBJ2-1; the D is unclear. Trimming took off 2 bases at V and 12 bases at J, with 17 bases between the two ends. This CDR3 comprises 13 residues. Germline assignment: CDR1 GTSNPN and CDR2 SVGIG (reference sequence). The CDR3 sequence: CAWSFVAFDGQFF. The CDR3 DNA is TGTGCCTGGAGTTTCGTAGCTTTTGATGGGCAGTTCTTC.